This TCR beta chain was observed in a study of radiotherapy plus CTLA-4 blockade in lung cancer (dated 2018 in TCRdb). Turning to the overall study: Among enrolled patients, about 17% had an objective response and 25% to 40% reached disease control. Paper-wide results and their limitations: The strongest predictors of response were reported to be early dynamic shifts in blood T cell clones along with a rise in serum interferon-beta following radiation. After treatment with radiotherapy and ipilimumab, TCR clones that came from tumors expanded in the peripheral blood.

In this study, focal radiation therapy paired with CTLA-4 blockade (ipilimumab) was tested in patients who had chemo-refractory metastatic non-small-cell lung cancer. About this clone: Its recognized antigen is unknown. The input lacks base qualities; no much larger clone sits a single base away.

Measured from the cysteine to the phenylalanine, the CDR3 is 17 residues long. Solely the CDR3 DNA is kept, with 51 bases framed from the first base. V is trimmed back by 5 bases and J by 3 bases, and the junction contains 15 bases that no gene match accounts for. CDR1 LNHDA and CDR2 SQIVND are derived from the germline V gene (reference sequence). Library creation used the immunoSEQ multiplex PCR assay. The table comes from immuneACCESS by way of TCRdb, which keeps in-frame sequences with V and J called. Part of the clones is missing from these tables; in studies checked, under half for an unresolved V gene and the rest for unknown reasons. The sample table contains approximately 70,000 clones; only one count was recorded for about 72% of them. The ten most abundant clones make up 16% of the sample.

Recombination connected TRBV19 to TRBJ1-1; 7 junctional bases match TRBD1. The receptor's source is a human donor with non-small cell lung cancer whose response to radiotherapy plus ipilimumab could not be evaluated. Some clones in this sample may be carry-over from other donors' samples. Here the sequenced sample was peripheral blood, taken from a patient treated with radiotherapy plus ipilimumab. At the DNA level, the sequence is TGTGCCAGTAGTCCGAGAGGTATGACAGGGTTGGACACTGAAGCTTTCTTT. It codes for CASSPRGMTGLDTEAFF.